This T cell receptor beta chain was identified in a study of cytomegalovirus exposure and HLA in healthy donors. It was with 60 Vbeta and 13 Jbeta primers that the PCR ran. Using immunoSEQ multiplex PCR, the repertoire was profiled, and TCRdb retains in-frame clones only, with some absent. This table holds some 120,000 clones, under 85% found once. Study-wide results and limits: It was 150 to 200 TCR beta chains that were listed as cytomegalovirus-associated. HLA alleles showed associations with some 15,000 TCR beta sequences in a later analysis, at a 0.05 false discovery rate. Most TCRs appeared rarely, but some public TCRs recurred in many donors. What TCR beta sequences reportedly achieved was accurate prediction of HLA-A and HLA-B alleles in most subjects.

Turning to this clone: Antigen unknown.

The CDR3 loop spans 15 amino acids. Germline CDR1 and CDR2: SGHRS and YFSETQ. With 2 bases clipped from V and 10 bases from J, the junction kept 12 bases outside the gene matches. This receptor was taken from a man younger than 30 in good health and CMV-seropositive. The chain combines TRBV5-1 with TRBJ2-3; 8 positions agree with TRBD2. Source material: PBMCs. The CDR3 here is CASSLYGRVSYAQYF. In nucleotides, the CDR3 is TGCGCCAGCAGCTTATACGGGAGGGTCTCTTATGCGCAGTATTTT.